The TCR beta chain described here comes from a study of CD8+ T cells in alopecia areata. The CDR3 spans 15 residues. The V gene's germline CDR1 is SGHDT and CDR2 YYEEEE. The ends were cut back, 6 bases at V and 0 bases at J, with 12 bases in the middle. PBMCs provided sorted CD4+ and CD8+ T cells. Extracted RNA was reverse transcribed into cDNA, the sequencing template. The data were produced by immunoSEQ multiplex PCR, yet TCRdb's version contains in-frame clones alone and is incomplete. The sample contains 200,000 to 250,000 clones, 45% to 70% of which appear only once. On this clone: Its matching antigen is unknown.

Study findings and constraints: Scalp samples also yield sequences from resident alphabeta T cells of normal skin. In patients, TCRs were shared less clearly than in mice, and HLA may possibly be involved. Clonality in lesional scalp, especially alopecia totalis/universalis, exceeded that of normal scalp.

This chain connects TRBV5-6 to TRBJ2-2; maybe TRBD2 (6 bases). The source of this sequence is a human donor in good health. Sequencing was performed on CD8+ T cells sorted from blood. The CDR3 sequence is CASTPSGANTGELFF. The CDR3 nucleotides are TGTGCCAGCACCCCATCGGGGGCGAACACCGGGGAGCTGTTTTTT.